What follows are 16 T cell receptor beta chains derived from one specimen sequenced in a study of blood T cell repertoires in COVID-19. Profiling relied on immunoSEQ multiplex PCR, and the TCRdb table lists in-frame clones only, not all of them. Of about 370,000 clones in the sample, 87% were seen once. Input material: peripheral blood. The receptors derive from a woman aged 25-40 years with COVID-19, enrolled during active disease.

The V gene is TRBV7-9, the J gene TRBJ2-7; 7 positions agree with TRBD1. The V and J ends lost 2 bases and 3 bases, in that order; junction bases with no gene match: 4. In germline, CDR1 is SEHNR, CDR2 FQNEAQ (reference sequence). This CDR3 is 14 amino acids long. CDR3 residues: CASSLQWDSYEQYF. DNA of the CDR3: TGTGCCAGCAGCTTACAATGGGACAGCTACGAGCAGTACTTC.

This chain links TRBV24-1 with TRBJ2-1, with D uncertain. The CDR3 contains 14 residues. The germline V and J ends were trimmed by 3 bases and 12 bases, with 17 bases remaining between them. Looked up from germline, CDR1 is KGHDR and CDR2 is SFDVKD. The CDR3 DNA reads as TGTGCCACCAGTGATCCGCCTGATAGTACTGGGCAGTTCTTC. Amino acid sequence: CATSDPPDSTGQFF.

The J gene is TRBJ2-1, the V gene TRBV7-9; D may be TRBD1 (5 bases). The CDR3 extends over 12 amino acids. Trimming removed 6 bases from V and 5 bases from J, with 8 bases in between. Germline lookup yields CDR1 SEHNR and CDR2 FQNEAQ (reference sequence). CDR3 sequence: CASRGENNEQFF. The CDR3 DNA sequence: TGTGCCAGCAGAGGGGAAAACAATGAGCAGTTCTTC.

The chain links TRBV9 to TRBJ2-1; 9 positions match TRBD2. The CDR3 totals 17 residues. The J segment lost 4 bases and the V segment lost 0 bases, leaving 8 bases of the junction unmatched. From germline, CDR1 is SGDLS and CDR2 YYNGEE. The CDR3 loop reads CASSVAFETSGYNEQFF. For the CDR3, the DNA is TGTGCCAGCAGCGTAGCCTTCGAGACTAGCGGATACAATGAGCAGTTCTTC.

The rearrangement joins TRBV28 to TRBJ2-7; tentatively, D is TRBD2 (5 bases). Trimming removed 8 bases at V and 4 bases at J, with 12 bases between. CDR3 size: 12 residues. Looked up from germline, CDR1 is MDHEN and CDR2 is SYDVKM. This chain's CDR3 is CASLDRGYEQYF. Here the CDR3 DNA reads TGTGCCAGCTTAGATCGGGGATACGAGCAGTACTTC.

CDR3 region: CASSIGRQDLSGANVLTF. As DNA, the CDR3 is TGTGCCAGTAGTATAGGTAGACAGGACCTCTCTGGGGCCAACGTCCTGACTTTC. The chain recombines TRBV19 with TRBJ2-6; tentative D call: TRBD1 (6 bases). This CDR3 is 18 amino acids long. V lost 1 base to trimming and J lost 0 bases, with 13 bases between them. From germline, CDR1 is LNHDA and CDR2 SQIVND (reference sequence).

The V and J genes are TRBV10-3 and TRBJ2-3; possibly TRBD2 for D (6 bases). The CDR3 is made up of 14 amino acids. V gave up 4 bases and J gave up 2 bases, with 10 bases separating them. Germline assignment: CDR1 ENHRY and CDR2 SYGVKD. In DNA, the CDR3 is TGTGCCATCAGTGGTTGGGACTTCACAGATACGCAGTATTTT. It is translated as CAISGWDFTDTQYF.

DNA of the CDR3: TGCGCCAGCAGCCAAGATAAGTCGGGGTTAACTGAAGCTTTCTTT. This encodes CASSQDKSGLTEAFF. V and J are TRBV4-1 and TRBJ1-1; D gene ambiguous. CDR3 length: 15 residues. The V end was cut by 0 bases, the J end by 5 bases, with 13 bases between. Germline V lookup: CDR1 MGHRA, CDR2 YSYEKL.

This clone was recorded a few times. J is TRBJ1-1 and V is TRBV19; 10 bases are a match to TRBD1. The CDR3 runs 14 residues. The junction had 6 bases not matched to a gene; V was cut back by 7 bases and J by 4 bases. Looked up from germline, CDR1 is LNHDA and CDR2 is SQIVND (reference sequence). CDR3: CASMPGQGITEAFF. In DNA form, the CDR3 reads TGTGCCAGTATGCCGGGACAGGGGATCACTGAAGCTTTCTTT.

This CDR3 reads CASSGGGWTEAFF. The CDR3 DNA reads TGTGCCAGCAGTGGCGGGGGTTGGACTGAAGCTTTCTTT. This chain joins TRBV6-2 or TRBV6-3 and TRBJ1-1; D perhaps matches TRBD1 (5 bases). The CDR3 covers 13 residues. Trimming pared 5 bases from V and 5 bases from J, leaving 12 bases between. Germline CDR1 is MNHEY and CDR2 is SVGEGT.

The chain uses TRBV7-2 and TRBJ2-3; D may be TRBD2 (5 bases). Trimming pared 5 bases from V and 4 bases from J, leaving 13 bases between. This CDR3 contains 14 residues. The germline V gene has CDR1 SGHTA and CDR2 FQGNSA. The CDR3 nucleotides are TGTGCCAGCAGCCGGGCAGCGGCTTCAGATACGCAGTATTTT. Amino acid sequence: CASSRAAASDTQYF.

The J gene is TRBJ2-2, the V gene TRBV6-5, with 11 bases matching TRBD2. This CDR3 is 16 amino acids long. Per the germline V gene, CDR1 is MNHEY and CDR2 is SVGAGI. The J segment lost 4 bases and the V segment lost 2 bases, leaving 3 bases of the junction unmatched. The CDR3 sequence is CASSYLAGGVTGELFF. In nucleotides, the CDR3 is TGTGCCAGCAGTTACCTAGCGGGAGGAGTCACCGGGGAGCTGTTTTTT.

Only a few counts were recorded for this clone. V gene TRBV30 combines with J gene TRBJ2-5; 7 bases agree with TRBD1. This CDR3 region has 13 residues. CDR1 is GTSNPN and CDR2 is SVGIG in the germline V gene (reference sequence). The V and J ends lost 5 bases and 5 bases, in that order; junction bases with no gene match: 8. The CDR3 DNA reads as TGTGCCTGGGGTATTTCCAGGGGGGAGACCCAGTACTTC. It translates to CAWGISRGETQYF.

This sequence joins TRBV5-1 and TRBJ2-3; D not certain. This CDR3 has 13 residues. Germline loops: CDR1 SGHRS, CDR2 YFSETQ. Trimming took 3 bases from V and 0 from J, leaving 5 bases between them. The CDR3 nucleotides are TGCGCCAGCAGCTATTCTAGCACAGATACGCAGTATTTT. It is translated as CASSYSSTDTQYF.

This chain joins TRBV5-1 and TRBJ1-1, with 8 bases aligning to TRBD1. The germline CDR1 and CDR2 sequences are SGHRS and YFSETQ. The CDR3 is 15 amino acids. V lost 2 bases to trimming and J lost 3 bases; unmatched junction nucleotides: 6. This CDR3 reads CASSFQGASDTEAFF. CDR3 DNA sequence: TGCGCCAGCAGCTTTCAGGGGGCCTCGGACACTGAAGCTTTCTTT.

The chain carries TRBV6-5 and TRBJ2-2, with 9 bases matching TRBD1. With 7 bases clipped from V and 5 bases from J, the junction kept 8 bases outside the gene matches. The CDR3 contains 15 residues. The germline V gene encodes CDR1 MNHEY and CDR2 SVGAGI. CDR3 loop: CASTKDRGRTGELFF. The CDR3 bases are TGTGCCAGCACCAAGGACAGGGGACGAACCGGGGAGCTGTTTTTT.